This T cell receptor (beta chain) is drawn from a study of T cells in localized non-small cell lung cancer. This CDR3 is 17 amino acids long. The V gene end was trimmed by 4 bases and the J gene end by 1 base; junction bases not matched to a gene: 9. Germline values: CDR1 MNHGY, CDR2 SAAAGT. Method: immunoSEQ multiplex PCR; TCRdb's copy keeps in-frame clones and lacks some. The table records approximately 11,000 clones, approximately 50% of them present only once. J is TRBJ2-2 and V is TRBV6-8; 7 nucleotides agree with TRBD1. The sequences come from lymph node tissue, collected before any cancer treatment. This clonotype originated in a woman aged 40-69 years with stage II squamous cell lung carcinoma. The CDR3 DNA reads as TGTGCCAGCAGTTCTTCACCAACAGGGGTGAACACCGGGGAGCTGTTTTTT. Encoded protein: CASSSSPTGVNTGELFF.